The present T cell receptor beta chain was sequenced within a study of blood T cell repertoires in COVID-19. Study background: PBMCs, B-cell-depleted T cells, or T cells provided the cDNA or gDNA that made up the material.

Authors' analysis steps: Amplifying reference gene primers gave estimates of nucleated cell counts. TCRdb keeps only in-frame clones here, not all; method: immunoSEQ multiplex PCR. The V and J calls and the clone size are those of that table, but D and trimming were determined from the DNA. This sample has tens of thousands of clones, with about 85% found just once. Unmatched junction bases numbered 7, after V lost 5 bases and J lost 6 bases. CDR3 length: 14 amino acids. Per germline, CDR1 LNHDA and CDR2 SQIVND (reference sequence). The clonotype was recovered from a human donor in a cohort sampled during active COVID-19. This sequence joins TRBV19 and TRBJ2-1; 7 bases are a match to TRBD2. Material: peripheral blood. The DNA of the CDR3 is TGTGCCAGTAGTCAACGGGGGGAGGCCAATGAGCAGTTCTTC. It specifies CASSQRGEANEQFF.